This TCR beta chain was sequenced in a study of early stage breast cancer tumors. About the study: Most invasive tumors, about 80% of the 16, were ER+/PR+/HER2-. Eight ER+/PR+/HER2- tumors were invasive ductal; a few were invasive lobular. Whole-study results and caveats: Comparing each tissue with blood distinguished tumor from normal in most of the 16 patients.

The method was immunoSEQ multiplex PCR; TCRdb's version includes in-frame clones alone and lacks a portion of them. Of fewer than 75,000 clones in the sample, about 74% were seen once. The table lists this clone with a count of one. No antigen is known for it. Trimming removed 4 bases from V and 2 bases from J, with 17 bases in between. The CDR3 runs 16 residues. Germline CDR1 SGHRS, CDR2 YFSETQ. The rearrangement uses TRBV5-1 and TRBJ2-3; perhaps TRBD1 as D (6 bases). The sequence came from a person aged 25 to 40 with breast cancer. The specimen was blood. The CDR3 DNA follows: TGCGCCAGCAGCCCGGAAGGTACAGGGTACACAGATACGCAGTATTTT. Residues: CASSPEGTGYTDTQYF.